This is a list of T cell receptor beta chains from one sample in a study of T cell responses to AZD1222 COVID-19 vaccine. Repertoires were generated with immunoSEQ multiplex PCR, while TCRdb's copy carries only in-frame clones and drops some. The sample comprises 130,000 or so clones, about 90% of which are singletons, and approximately 1.1% rests with the top ten. The sequences come from peripheral blood, collected on day 0 of AZD1222 vaccination. Source of these receptors: an adult in good health. The conserved cysteine and the conserved F or W are not part of the CDR3 here. A D gene is named only where the DNA matches it firmly. Clone size is given for some rows only: seen once, a few or many times, or a class if the clone is expanded.

CDR3: ASMAGLFGYT
V: TRBV19
J: TRBJ1-2
D: NA
size: NA

CDR3: ASNPPGTGRYNEQF
V: TRBV5-1
J: TRBJ2-1
D: TRBD1
size: NA

CDR3: ASSVTSAWDQPQH
V: TRBV5-6
J: TRBJ1-5
D: NA
size: NA

CDR3: SVGDIGYT
V: TRBV29-1
J: TRBJ1-2
D: NA
size: NA

CDR3: ASSPPRGIANEKLF
V: TRBV4-1
J: TRBJ1-4
D: NA
size: NA

CDR3: ASRQGGNYGYT
V: TRBV6-5
J: TRBJ1-2
D: TRBD1
size: NA

CDR3: ASSPPTGVGYT
V: TRBV9
J: TRBJ1-2
D: NA
size: NA

CDR3: ASSLSSSGTYGYT
V: TRBV2
J: TRBJ1-2
D: NA
size: NA

CDR3: ATYSRYSNQPQH
V: TRBV19
J: TRBJ1-5
D: NA
size: NA

CDR3: ASSQEGREQY
V: TRBV3-1/TRBV3-2
J: TRBJ2-7
D: NA
size: NA

CDR3: ASSLGGTLNTEAF
V: TRBV5-4
J: TRBJ1-1
D: NA
size: NA

CDR3: ASSTFAVAF
V: TRBV19
J: TRBJ1-1
D: NA
size: NA

CDR3: ASSETGSSSGNTIY
V: TRBV6-1
J: TRBJ1-3
D: NA
size: NA

CDR3: ASILTGLPTDTQY
V: TRBV2
J: TRBJ2-3
D: NA
size: once

CDR3: ASSETDTLYGYT
V: TRBV3-1/TRBV3-2
J: TRBJ1-2
D: NA
size: NA

CDR3: ASSRPGRATDTQY
V: TRBV11-1
J: TRBJ2-3
D: NA
size: few

CDR3: ASSDSSGSYGYT
V: TRBV6-4
J: TRBJ1-2
D: NA
size: NA

CDR3: ASRWTVTGQPQH
V: TRBV6-5
J: TRBJ1-5
D: NA
size: NA

CDR3: ASSYPEQY
V: TRBV6-5
J: TRBJ2-7
D: NA
size: NA

CDR3: ASSYPTVGEGRDTQY
V: TRBV6-2/TRBV6-3
J: TRBJ2-3
D: TRBD2
size: NA

CDR3: ASSSWTSGSEYEQY
V: TRBV7-9
J: TRBJ2-7
D: TRBD2
size: once

CDR3: ASSSTLWTSGEGTQY
V: TRBV5-1
J: TRBJ2-3
D: TRBD2
size: NA

CDR3: ASSIYSRYGYT
V: TRBV19
J: TRBJ1-2
D: NA
size: NA

CDR3: ASSVQGSDGYT
V: TRBV2
J: TRBJ1-2
D: NA
size: NA

CDR3: ASRSAASDTQY
V: TRBV5-1
J: TRBJ2-3
D: NA
size: NA

CDR3: ASSSSGSPKNIQY
V: TRBV28
J: TRBJ2-4
D: TRBD2
size: NA

CDR3: ASNQGWGGNTIY
V: TRBV5-5
J: TRBJ1-3
D: NA
size: NA

CDR3: ASSWGQGGLLAQY
V: TRBV6-2/TRBV6-3
J: TRBJ2-5
D: TRBD1
size: NA

CDR3: ASSLAGGKNEQY
V: TRBV7-9
J: TRBJ2-7
D: TRBD1
size: NA

CDR3: ASSLGPTYEQY
V: TRBV11-3
J: TRBJ2-7
D: NA
size: NA

CDR3: ASSPRTQGDTIY
V: TRBV7-3
J: TRBJ1-3
D: NA
size: once

CDR3: ASSQGALAGHTDTQY
V: TRBV3-1/TRBV3-2
J: TRBJ2-3
D: TRBD2
size: NA

CDR3: ASSLEAASNYGYT
V: TRBV11-2
J: TRBJ1-2
D: NA
size: NA

CDR3: SASWENTEAF
V: TRBV20-1
J: TRBJ1-1
D: NA
size: NA

CDR3: ASSEARWSETQY
V: TRBV6-1
J: TRBJ2-5
D: NA
size: NA

CDR3: ASSRSGTQTDTQY
V: TRBV6-2/TRBV6-3
J: TRBJ2-3
D: NA
size: NA

CDR3: AISEVPGGVDTEAF
V: TRBV10-3
J: TRBJ1-1
D: TRBD1
size: NA

CDR3: ASSLLGAGGQPQH
V: TRBV28
J: TRBJ1-5
D: NA
size: NA

CDR3: AWSWDRNTEAF
V: TRBV30
J: TRBJ1-1
D: TRBD1
size: NA

CDR3: ASSLPGTAWDTQY
V: TRBV5-8
J: TRBJ2-3
D: TRBD1
size: NA

CDR3: ASSPTSGSSYEQY
V: TRBV18
J: TRBJ2-7
D: TRBD2
size: NA

CDR3: ASSLDPGGSYEQY
V: TRBV7-9
J: TRBJ2-7
D: TRBD1
size: NA

CDR3: ASSIGRGANYGYT
V: TRBV19
J: TRBJ1-2
D: NA
size: NA

CDR3: ATSDPGQGNIHEQF
V: TRBV24-1
J: TRBJ2-1
D: TRBD1
size: NA

CDR3: GSGGIDPDTQY
V: TRBV28
J: TRBJ2-3
D: TRBD2
size: NA

CDR3: ASSFTGTGSYEQY
V: TRBV6-5
J: TRBJ2-7
D: TRBD1
size: NA

CDR3: ASRPSGGTYEQY
V: TRBV2
J: TRBJ2-7
D: TRBD2
size: once

CDR3: ASSWDRRVYGYT
V: TRBV19
J: TRBJ1-2
D: TRBD1
size: NA

CDR3: ASSHRGGGECGIREKLF
V: TRBV23-1
J: TRBJ1-4
D: NA
size: NA

CDR3: ASSQRWQGSDYNSPLH
V: TRBV4-2
J: TRBJ1-6
D: NA
size: NA

CDR3: AWWRGPYNEQF
V: TRBV30
J: TRBJ2-1
D: NA
size: NA

CDR3: ASSSGQGVAPLH
V: TRBV9
J: TRBJ1-6
D: TRBD1
size: few

CDR3: ASSRGGSRNGEAF
V: TRBV19
J: TRBJ1-1
D: NA
size: NA

CDR3: ASSLGGAGQPQH
V: TRBV7-3
J: TRBJ1-5
D: NA
size: NA

CDR3: ASSGLAVTYEQY
V: TRBV2
J: TRBJ2-7
D: TRBD2
size: NA